Shown below are 13 T cell receptor beta chains from a single sample sequenced in a study of blood T cell repertoires in COVID-19. Produced via immunoSEQ multiplex PCR; TCRdb's table is partial and in-frame only. This sample carries fewer than 400,000 clones, around 90% of them seen once, and the ten largest clones take less than 3%. The specimen sequenced was peripheral blood. These receptors were taken from a woman under 40 with COVID-19, enrolled during active disease.

The chain combines TRBV5-6 with TRBJ1-1; D may be TRBD1 (5 bases). V was clipped by 0 bases and J by 2 bases, with 8 bases between them. The CDR3 has 14 amino acids. Germline CDR1 reads SGHDT; CDR2 reads YYEEEE. DNA of the CDR3: TGTGCCAGCAGCTTGGGAAGGGGAAACACTGAAGCTTTCTTT. It specifies CASSLGRGNTEAFF.

The gene calls are TRBV19 and TRBJ2-1; the D gene is possibly TRBD2 (7 bases). Germline values: CDR1 LNHDA, CDR2 SQIVND (reference sequence). V was clipped by 1 base and J by 7 bases, with 20 bases between them. This CDR3 spans 17 amino acids. The CDR3 coding sequence is TGTGCCAGTAGTATAGGGGGGGGCGGGAGCAATATTAATGAGCAGTTCTTC. Protein product: CASSIGGGGSNINEQFF. Filled out from reference TRBV19 and TRBJ2-1, the complete variable domain reads DGGITQSPKYLFRKEGQNVTLSCEQNLNHDAMYWYRQDPGQGLRLIYYSQIVNDFQKGDIAEGYSVSREKKESFPLTVTSAQKNPTAFYLCASSIGGGGSNINEQFFGPGTRLTVL.

The chain links TRBV30 to TRBJ1-6; no firm D call. The CDR3 spans 15 residues. Germline V gene data show CDR1 as GTSNPN and CDR2 as SVGIG (reference sequence). The V and J ends lost 0 bases and 9 bases respectively, with 15 bases between them. CDR3 coding DNA: TGTGCCTGGAGTGTAATTGGCAGCGTTCTTTCACCCCTCCACTTT. The encoded protein is CAWSVIGSVLSPLHF.

This chain joins TRBV7-9 and TRBJ2-7; 9 nucleotides agree with TRBD1. The V segment lost 3 bases and the J segment 5 bases; nucleotides outside the gene matches: 5. Germline V gene lookup returns CDR1 SEHNR and CDR2 FQNEAQ (reference sequence). The CDR3 totals 14 residues. In DNA form, the CDR3 reads TGTGCCAGCAGCTTTGGGACAGGGTATAACGAGCAGTACTTC. Translation gives CASSFGTGYNEQYF. Filled out from reference TRBV7-9 and TRBJ2-7, the complete variable domain reads DTGVSQNPRHKITKRGQNVTFRCDPISEHNRLYWYRQTLGQGPEFLTYFQNEAQLEKSRLLSDRFSAERPKGSFSTLEIQRTEQGDSAMYLCASSFGTGYNEQYFGPGTRLTVT.

V is TRBV27 and J is TRBJ1-1, with TRBD1 matching over 8 bases. The J segment lost 5 bases and the V segment lost 5 bases, leaving 7 bases of the junction unmatched. The germline CDR1 and CDR2 sequences are MNHEY and SMNVEV (reference sequence). CDR3 size: 14 residues. The CDR3 coding sequence is TGTGCCAGCAGTCTTCATACAGGGGGAACTGAAGCTTTCTTT. The encoded protein is CASSLHTGGTEAFF.

As to this clone: This same CDR3 is encoded by further DNA sequences in the sample. This rearrangement joins TRBV12-3 or TRBV12-4 to TRBJ1-1, with TRBD1 as a possible D gene (6 bases). V was cut by 5 bases and J by 7 bases, with 14 bases left in between. The CDR3 totals 13 residues. The CDR3 sequence is CASSLAGVGEAFF. CDR3 nucleotides: TGTGCCAGCAGTCTCGCAGGGGTTGGTGAAGCTTTCTTT.

The chain uses TRBV27 and TRBJ2-1; 16 nucleotides align to TRBD2. J gave up 7 bases and V 6 bases, and 15 bases lay outside the gene matches. Germline assignment: CDR1 MNHEY and CDR2 SMNVEV (reference sequence). The CDR3 contains 19 residues. CDR3 coding DNA: TGTGCCAGCAGCCGCCCCGGGACTAGCGGGAGGGTAGGTGTAAATGAGCAGTTCTTC. It is translated as CASSRPGTSGRVGVNEQFF.

The gene calls are TRBV25-1 and TRBJ1-1; 8 nucleotides line up with TRBD1. There are 15 residues in the CDR3. The germline CDR1 and CDR2 sequences are MGHDK and SYGVNS. Unmatched junction bases numbered 2, after V lost 2 bases and J lost 0 bases. CDR3 sequence: CASSEPGQVNTEAFF. The CDR3, as DNA: TGTGCCAGCAGTGAACCGGGACAGGTGAACACTGAAGCTTTCTTT.

The chain combines TRBV7-9 with TRBJ2-1; D is perhaps TRBD2 (6 bases). Trimming cost V 4 bases and J 8 bases, with 21 bases left between them. The CDR3 loop spans 16 amino acids. CDR1 and CDR2 (germline): SEHNR, FQNEAQ (reference sequence). The CDR3: CASSSSERRVGDEQFF. In DNA, the CDR3 is TGTGCCAGCAGCTCGTCCGAGAGGAGGGTCGGCGATGAGCAGTTCTTC.

The rearrangement joins TRBV30 to TRBJ1-2; maybe TRBD1 (6 bases). The germline CDR1 and CDR2 sequences are GTSNPN and SVGIG (reference sequence). V was cut by 0 bases and J by 8 bases, with 16 bases left in between. The CDR3 runs 14 residues. CDR3 sequence: CAWSVPNRAAGYTF. The CDR3 DNA reads as TGTGCCTGGAGTGTGCCCAACAGGGCCGCCGGCTACACCTTC.

CDR3 coding DNA: TGTGCCAGCAGTTCCGCTGGACAGGGCGAAGGTCAGCCCCAGCATTTT. Translated, it gives CASSSAGQGEGQPQHF. This rearrangement joins TRBV28 to TRBJ1-5, with 8 bases identical to TRBD1. Germline V gene data show CDR1 as MDHEN and CDR2 as SYDVKM. The CDR3 covers 16 residues. V trimming: 4 bases; J trimming: 6 bases; junction bases outside the gene matches: 11. The complete variable domain, with remaining parts taken from reference TRBV28 and TRBJ1-5, reads DVKVTQSSRYLVKRTGEKVFLECVQDMDHENMFWYRQDPGLGLRLIYFSYDVKMKEKGDIPEGYSVSREKKERFSLILESASTNQTSMYLCASSSAGQGEGQPQHFGDGTRLSIL.

The V call is TRBV6-5, the J call TRBJ2-1, with TRBD2 matching over 10 bases. In germline, CDR1 is MNHEY, CDR2 SVGAGI. With 4 bases clipped from V and 4 bases from J, the junction kept 1 base outside the gene matches. The CDR3 covers 14 residues. The CDR3 here is CASSLAGGYNEQFF. CDR3 DNA: TGTGCCAGCAGTTTAGCGGGAGGATACAATGAGCAGTTCTTC.

The CDR3 is CASSLDGVLNYGYTF. The CDR3 DNA follows: TGTGCCAGCAGCTTAGATGGAGTACTTAACTATGGCTACACCTTC. This chain connects TRBV11-2 to TRBJ1-2; D uncertain. Trimming took 0 bases from V and 1 from J, leaving 9 bases between them. Germline assignment: CDR1 SGHAT and CDR2 FQNNGV. The CDR3 runs 15 residues.